These 22 T cell receptor beta chains were sequenced from one sample in a study of blood T cells in healthy people across ages. The authors ran a second PCR of roughly 6 to 12 cycles using a sample-barcoded 5' primer and a J-beta primer mix. Via MiXCR, TCRdb re-called the 5' RACE reads, giving one row per CDR3 protein. The table includes around 500,000 distinct CDR3 sequences, about 25% detected once. These data also formed part of another study, on T cells of mothers and their children.

Sequences were obtained from blood. Receptor source: a boy aged 2 to 10 in good health.

J is TRBJ1-2 and V is TRBV7-9; D remains unclear. Trimming stripped 5 bases from V and 4 bases from J, with 11 bases between. Germline V lookup: CDR1 SEHNR, CDR2 FQNEAQ (reference sequence). The length of the CDR3 is 13 residues. The CDR3 here is CASSPDTSYGYTF. CDR3 sequence (DNA): TGTGCCAGCAGCCCAGACACTTCCTATGGCTACACCTTC. Based on the CDR3 plus reference TRBV7-9 and TRBJ1-2, the full variable domain is DTGVSQNPRHKITKRGQNVTFRCDPISEHNRLYWYRQTLGQGPEFLTYFQNEAQLEKSRLLSDRFSAERPKGSFSTLEIQRTEQGDSAMYLCASSPDTSYGYTFGSGTRLTVV.

The chain has TRBV27 and TRBJ1-2, with 10 bases that match TRBD1. With V trimmed by 5 bases and J by 4 bases, 7 bases remained unmatched. In germline, CDR1 is MNHEY, CDR2 SMNVEV (reference sequence). The CDR3 runs to 15 residues. CDR3 loop: CASSIRTGGVYGYTF. CDR3 nucleotides: TGTGCCAGCAGTATCAGGACAGGGGGAGTCTATGGCTACACCTTC.

The table lists this clonotype with a few counts. The J gene is TRBJ2-5, the V gene TRBV7-9, with D maybe TRBD1 (5 bases). Germline V gives CDR1 SEHNR, CDR2 FQNEAQ (reference sequence). This CDR3 is built from 15 residues. The V end was cut by 2 bases, the J end by 0 bases, with 10 bases between. The CDR3 bases are TGTGCCAGCAGCTTAAGGAGCAGGGACCAAGAGACCCAGTACTTC. Protein sequence: CASSLRSRDQETQYF.

This clonotype was observed a few times. The rearrangement joins TRBV27 to TRBJ2-4; perhaps TRBD1 as D (6 bases). The length of the CDR3 is 15 residues. Trimming cost V 5 bases and J 6 bases, with 17 bases left between them. The germline gives CDR1 MNHEY, CDR2 SMNVEV (reference sequence). Here the CDR3 reads CASSQILQGGNIQYF. The CDR3 nucleotides read TGTGCCAGCAGTCAGATCTTACAGGGTGGAAACATTCAGTACTTC.

V usage is TRBV7-9 and J usage is TRBJ2-5; 8 bases map to TRBD1. The end of the DNA aligns better with TRBJ2-1, so the J call may be wrong. Looked up from germline, CDR1 is SEHNR and CDR2 is FQNEAQ (reference sequence). The CDR3 consists of 15 residues. CDR3 residues: CASSFGQGEWDEQFF. The CDR3 nucleotides read TGTGCCAGCAGCTTTGGACAGGGAGAGTGGGATGAGCAGTTCTTC.

The chain has TRBV21-1 and TRBJ2-5; the table's D call, TRBD2, has no DNA check behind it. The end of the DNA fits TRBJ2-7 better, so the J call may be wrong. TRBV21-1 is assigned pseudogene status. CDR3 length: 15 amino acids. The CDR3 DNA reads TGTGCCAGCAGCAAAGTGCGGCCCCGAGACTACGAGCAGTACTTC. As protein: CASSKVRPRDYEQYF.

The chain is built from TRBV12-3 or TRBV12-4 and TRBJ2-4, with 8 positions matching TRBD2. The CDR3 has 15 amino acids. V gave up 2 bases and J gave up 7 bases; unmatched junction bases: 7. Written as DNA, the CDR3 is TGTGCCAGCAGTTTAAGGGGAGCGGGGGTTAACATTCAGTACTTC. It translates to CASSLRGAGVNIQYF.

In its sample, this clonotype was seen once. The J gene is TRBJ2-1, the V gene TRBV15; D is unclear. The V and J ends lost 5 bases and 12 bases respectively, with 17 bases between them. Germline V gene data show CDR1 as LNHNV and CDR2 as YYDKDF (reference sequence). This CDR3 spans 13 amino acids. The CDR3 DNA sequence: TGTGCCACCAGCCCGCCCCCACATGGTGTGCAGTTCTTC. Amino acids: CATSPPPHGVQFF.

This clonotype was observed a handful of times. The genes are TRBV7-9 and TRBJ1-1; D might be TRBD1 (5 bases). Germline CDR1 SEHNR, CDR2 FQNEAQ (reference sequence). There are 15 residues in the CDR3. Trimming pared 4 bases from V and 3 bases from J, leaving 15 bases between. The CDR3 DNA reads as TGTGCCAGCAGCTCACGGGGGAAAGGGTACACTGAAGCTTTCTTT. As protein: CASSSRGKGYTEAFF.

In the case of this clonotype: The junction does not match germline at one end; this may be a read error. This chain uses TRBV4-1 with TRBJ1-4, with D unresolved. The length of the CDR3 is 18 residues. Germline CDR1 is MGHRA and CDR2 is YSYEKL. CDR3 sequence reads: CTSSQDLVRRGLMKRLFF. DNA for the CDR3: TGCACCAGCAGCCAAGATTTAGTTCGGCGAGGACTAATGAAAAGGCTGTTTTTT.

This clonotype was observed a handful of times. V and J are TRBV18 and TRBJ1-4; no reliable D call. The CDR3 runs 14 residues. V was clipped by 1 base and J by 7 bases, with 10 bases between them. Germline loops: CDR1 KGHSH, CDR2 LQKENI. CDR3 in DNA: TGTGCCAGCTCACCACGTCTGGGAGGTGAAAAACTGTTTTTT. Amino acids: CASSPRLGGEKLFF.

This clonotype was detected a few times. The chain has TRBV14 and TRBJ2-1; TRBD2 matches at 9 bases. This CDR3 contains 16 residues. The germline CDR1 and CDR2 sequences are SGHDN and FVKESK. Unmatched junction bases numbered 7, after V lost 1 base and J lost 6 bases. The CDR3 region has the DNA TGTGCCAGCAGCCAAGGGTCTGGCGGGGGGGTCAATGAGCAGTTCTTC. This encodes CASSQGSGGGVNEQFF.

This clonotype was recorded many times. The chain is built from TRBV5-6 and TRBJ2-3; possibly TRBD1 or TRBD2 for D (5 bases each). This CDR3 has 16 residues. Germline V gene data show CDR1 as SGHDT and CDR2 as YYEEEE. V lost 4 bases and J lost 1, with 16 bases in between. The CDR3 protein is CASSHLTRGRTDTQYF. The CDR3 DNA sequence: TGTGCCAGCAGCCACCTAACTAGGGGCCGCACAGATACGCAGTATTTT.

V and J are TRBV7-8 and TRBJ2-3; perhaps TRBD1 as D (6 bases). Germline V gene lookup returns CDR1 SGHVS and CDR2 FQNEAQ. V dropped 5 bases and J dropped 6 bases, with 18 bases sitting between them. CDR3 size: 15 residues. CDR3 in amino acids: CASSPPDGGQDTQYF. DNA of the CDR3: TGTGCCAGCAGCCCCCCGGACGGCGGACAGGATACGCAGTATTTT.

The V call is TRBV7-6, the J call TRBJ1-4; D is possibly TRBD1 (6 bases). Looked up from germline, CDR1 is SGHVS and CDR2 is FNYEAQ. The V end lost 3 bases, the J end lost 4 bases, and 12 bases lay between the germline ends. This CDR3 spans 15 amino acids. The CDR3 DNA follows: TGTGCCAGCAGCTTCTCCGGACAGAATAATGAAAAACTGTTTTTT. Residues: CASSFSGQNNEKLFF. Using reference TRBV7-6 and TRBJ1-4 for the parts outside the CDR3, the full variable domain is GAGVSQSPRYKVTKRGQDVALRCDPISGHVSLYWYRQALGQGPEFLTYFNYEAQQDKSGLPNDRFSAERPEGSISTLTIQRTEQRDSAMYRCASSFSGQNNEKLFFGSGTQLSVL.

V usage is TRBV6-2 or TRBV6-3 and J usage is TRBJ1-1; D gene uncertain. CDR3 length: 14 residues. The germline V gene has CDR1 MNHEY and CDR2 SVGEGT. Between the trimmed V and J ends, which lost 0 bases and 3 bases, there was a span of 8 bases. The CDR3 reads CASSYSGEDTEAFF. Written as DNA, the CDR3 is TGTGCCAGCAGTTACTCTGGGGAGGACACTGAAGCTTTCTTT.

This clonotype was seen more than once but under ten times. The CDR3 DNA follows: TGTGCCAGCAGCACCCCCCCGACTAGCGGGAGCGGGAAGACCCAGTACTTC. Translating gives CASSTPPTSGSGKTQYF. J is TRBJ2-5 and V is TRBV5-5; 12 bases fit TRBD2. Germline V gives CDR1 SGHKS, CDR2 YYEKEE (reference sequence). The length of the CDR3 is 17 residues. J was trimmed by 6 bases and V by 4 bases; bases with no gene match: 13.

This clonotype was counted a few times. The rearrangement uses TRBV7-9 and TRBJ2-7; 11 bases agree with TRBD2. This CDR3 is 17 amino acids long. V was pared by 4 bases and J by 1 base, with 9 bases of the junction left unmatched. Germline V gene lookup returns CDR1 SEHNR and CDR2 FQNEAQ (reference sequence). The CDR3 spells CASSSGRGTSGSYEQYF. The CDR3, as DNA: TGTGCCAGCAGCTCGGGTCGGGGGACTAGCGGTTCCTACGAGCAGTACTTC.

The rearrangement links TRBV2 to TRBJ1-2, with a possible D match to TRBD1 (6 bases). This CDR3 contains 15 residues. CDR1 and CDR2 from the germline V gene are SNHLY and FYNNEI. Trimming removed 2 bases at V and 7 bases at J, with 17 bases between. DNA of the CDR3: TGTGCCAGCAGTGAATTGCGACAGGTTCTTGCTGGCTACACCTTC. Amino acids: CASSELRQVLAGYTF.

The J gene is TRBJ2-7, the V gene TRBV14; 8 nucleotides match TRBD1. Germline V gives CDR1 SGHDN, CDR2 FVKESK. The ends lost 1 base at V and 5 bases at J; junction bases unmatched: 16. There are 18 residues in the CDR3. The CDR3 DNA sequence: TGTGCCAGCAGCCAAGTTTTACCGAGTCAGGGGGCGAAGAACGAGCAGTACTTC. Translation: CASSQVLPSQGAKNEQYF.

As to this clonotype: The junction departs from germline at one end; a sequencing error may be responsible. This chain joins TRBV12-3 or TRBV12-4 and TRBJ2-7, with D unclear. This CDR3 region has 16 residues. In DNA, the CDR3 is TGTGCCAGCACTTTAGGGTCAGTCCTTAATCAATACGAGCAGTACTTC. It is translated as CASTLGSVLNQYEQYF.

This rearrangement joins TRBV29-1 to TRBJ2-7; D not resolved. Trimming cost V 6 bases and J 3 bases, with 9 bases left between them. CDR3 length: 11 residues. CDR1 and CDR2 from the germline V gene are SQVTM and ANQGSEA. The CDR3 DNA is TGCAGCGTCAAATGGAACTACGAGCAGTACTTC. Translated: CSVKWNYEQYF.